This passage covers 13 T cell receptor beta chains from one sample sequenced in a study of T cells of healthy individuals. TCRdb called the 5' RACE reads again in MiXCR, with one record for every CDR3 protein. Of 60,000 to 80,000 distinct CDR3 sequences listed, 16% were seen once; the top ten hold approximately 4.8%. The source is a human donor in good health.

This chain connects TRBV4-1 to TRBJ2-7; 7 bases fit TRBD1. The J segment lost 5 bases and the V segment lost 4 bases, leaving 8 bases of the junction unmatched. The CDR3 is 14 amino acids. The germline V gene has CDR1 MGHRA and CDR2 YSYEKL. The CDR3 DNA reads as TGCGCCAGCAGCCTCGACAGGGTTGGAAACGAGCAGTACTTC. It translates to CASSLDRVGNEQYF.

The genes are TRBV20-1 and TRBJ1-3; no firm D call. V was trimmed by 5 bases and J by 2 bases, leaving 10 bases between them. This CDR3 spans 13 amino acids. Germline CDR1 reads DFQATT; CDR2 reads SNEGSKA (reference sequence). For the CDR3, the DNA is TGCAGTGCTGAGAGGGAGACTGGAAACACCATATATTTT. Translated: CSAERETGNTIYF.

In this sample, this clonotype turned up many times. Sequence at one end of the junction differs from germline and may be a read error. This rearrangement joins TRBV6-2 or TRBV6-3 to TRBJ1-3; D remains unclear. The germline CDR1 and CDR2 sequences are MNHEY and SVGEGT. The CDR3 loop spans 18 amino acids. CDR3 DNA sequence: TGTGCCAGCAGTCACTCGACGGGCCGCTCGTACTCTGGAAACACCATATATTTT. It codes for CASSHSTGRSYSGNTIYF.

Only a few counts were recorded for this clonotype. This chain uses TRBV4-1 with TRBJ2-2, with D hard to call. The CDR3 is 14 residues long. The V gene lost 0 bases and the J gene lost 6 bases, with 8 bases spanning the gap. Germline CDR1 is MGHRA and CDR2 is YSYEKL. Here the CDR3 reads CASSQEQGAGELFF. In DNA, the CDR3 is TGCGCCAGCAGCCAAGAGCAAGGCGCCGGGGAGCTGTTTTTT.

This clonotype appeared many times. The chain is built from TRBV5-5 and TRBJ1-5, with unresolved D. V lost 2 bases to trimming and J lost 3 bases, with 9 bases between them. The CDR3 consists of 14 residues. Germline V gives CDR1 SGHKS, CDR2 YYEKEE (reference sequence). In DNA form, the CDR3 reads TGTGCCAGCAGCTTAGGGATGAACAATCAGCCCCAGCATTTT. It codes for CASSLGMNNQPQHF.

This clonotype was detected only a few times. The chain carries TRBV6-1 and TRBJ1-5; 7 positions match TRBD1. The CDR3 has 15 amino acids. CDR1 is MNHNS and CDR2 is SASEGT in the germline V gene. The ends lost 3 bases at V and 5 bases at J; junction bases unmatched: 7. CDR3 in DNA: TGTGCCAGCAGTGAGCCCGGGACAGTACATCAGCCCCAGCATTTT. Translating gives CASSEPGTVHQPQHF.

The CDR3 spells CASSVVTGELFF. The CDR3 DNA reads as TGTGCCAGCAGCGTAGTCACCGGGGAGCTGTTTTTT. The chain couples TRBV9 to TRBJ2-2; D gene uncertain. The CDR3 is made up of 12 amino acids. The V gene's germline CDR1 is SGDLS and CDR2 YYNGEE. V was clipped by 0 bases and J by 4 bases, with 1 base between them.

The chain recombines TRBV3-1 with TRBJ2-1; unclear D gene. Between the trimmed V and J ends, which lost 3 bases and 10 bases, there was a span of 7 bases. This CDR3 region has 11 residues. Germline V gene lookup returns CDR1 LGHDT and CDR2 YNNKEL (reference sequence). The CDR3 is CASSQGREQFF. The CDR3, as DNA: TGTGCCAGCAGCCAGGGTAGGGAGCAGTTCTTC.

Here the CDR3 DNA reads TGTGCCAGCAGAACTAGCACAGATACGCAGTATTTT. It specifies CASRTSTDTQYF. The rearrangement links TRBV6-5 to TRBJ2-3; the D is unclear. CDR1 MNHEY and CDR2 SVGAGI come from the germline V gene. This CDR3 spans 12 amino acids. The V gene lost 6 bases and the J gene lost 0 bases, with 4 bases spanning the gap.

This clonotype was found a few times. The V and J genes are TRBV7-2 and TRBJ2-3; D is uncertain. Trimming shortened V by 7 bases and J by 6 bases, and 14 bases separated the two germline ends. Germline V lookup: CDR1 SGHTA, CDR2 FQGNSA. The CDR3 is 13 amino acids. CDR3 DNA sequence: TGTGCCAGCACCTACTTACACGGGGATACGCAGTATTTT. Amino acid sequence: CASTYLHGDTQYF.

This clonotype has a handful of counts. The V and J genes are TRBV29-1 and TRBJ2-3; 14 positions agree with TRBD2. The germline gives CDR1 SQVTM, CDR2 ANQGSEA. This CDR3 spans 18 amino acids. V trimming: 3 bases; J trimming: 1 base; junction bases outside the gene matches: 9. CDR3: CSVEQGTSGGRGTDTQYF. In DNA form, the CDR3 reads TGCAGCGTTGAGCAAGGGACTAGCGGGGGCCGGGGCACAGATACGCAGTATTTT.

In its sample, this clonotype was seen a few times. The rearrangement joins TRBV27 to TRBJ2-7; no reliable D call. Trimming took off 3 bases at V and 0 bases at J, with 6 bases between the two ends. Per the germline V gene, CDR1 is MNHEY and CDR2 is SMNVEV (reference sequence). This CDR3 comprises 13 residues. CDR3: CASSFRNSYEQYF. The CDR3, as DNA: TGTGCCAGCAGTTTTCGCAACTCCTACGAGCAGTACTTC.

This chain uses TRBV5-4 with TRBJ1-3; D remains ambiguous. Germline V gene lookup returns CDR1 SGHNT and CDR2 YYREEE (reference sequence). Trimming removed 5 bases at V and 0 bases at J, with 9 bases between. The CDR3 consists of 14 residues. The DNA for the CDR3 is TGTGCCAGCAGGGACGGAAGCTCTGGAAACACCATATATTTT. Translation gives CASRDGSSGNTIYF.